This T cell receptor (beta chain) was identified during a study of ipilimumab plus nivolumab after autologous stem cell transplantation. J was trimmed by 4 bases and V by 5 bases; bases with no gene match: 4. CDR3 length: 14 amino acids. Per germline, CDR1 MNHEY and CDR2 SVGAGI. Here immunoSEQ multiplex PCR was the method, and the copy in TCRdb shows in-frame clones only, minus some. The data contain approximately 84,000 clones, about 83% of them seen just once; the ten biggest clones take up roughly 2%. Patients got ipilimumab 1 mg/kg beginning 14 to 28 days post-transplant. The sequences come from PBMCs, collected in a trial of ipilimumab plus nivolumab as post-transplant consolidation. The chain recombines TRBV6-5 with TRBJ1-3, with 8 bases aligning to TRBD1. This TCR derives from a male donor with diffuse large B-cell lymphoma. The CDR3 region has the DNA TGTGCCAGCAGTCTTCGGACAGGGGGAAACACCATATATTTT. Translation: CASSLRTGGNTIYF.